These T cell receptor beta chains were read from a single sample in a study of T cell repertoires in cytomegalovirus infection. TCRdb re-derived calls from the reads in MiXCR, one entry per CDR3 protein. The table shows roughly 280,000 distinct CDR3 sequences, with 12% to 15% occurring only once. The material sequenced was PBMCs. Source of these receptors: a human donor in good health (CMV status not recorded). Some clones in this sample may be carry-over from other donors' samples. CDR3s include the opening cysteine and the closing phenylalanine or tryptophan. A D gene is named only where the DNA matches it firmly. Clone size, where shown, is once, few, many, or a class for clones that have expanded.

clone size	V gene	D gene	J gene	CDR3 protein	CDR3 DNA
few	TRBV28	NA	TRBJ2-7	CASNPGNSRGHYEQYF	TGTGCCAGCAACCCAGGGAACTCTCGGGGGCACTACGAGCAGTACTTC
NA	TRBV2	NA	TRBJ2-2	CASMGLEYRTGELFF	TGTGCCAGCATGGGGCTGGAGTACAGAACCGGGGAGCTGTTTTTT
few	TRBV19	NA	TRBJ2-1	CASRTHLLSEQFF	TGTGCCAGTCGGACCCACCTCTTGTCGGAGCAGTTCTTC
NA	TRBV4-1	TRBD2	TRBJ2-1	CASSPGTSDYNEQFF	TGTGCCAGCAGCCCGGGGACTAGCGACTACAATGAGCAGTTCTTC
NA	TRBV5-1	NA	TRBJ1-5	CASSLSPEGPQNF	TGCGCCAGCAGCTTGTCTCCCGAAGGGCCCCAGAATTTT
many	TRBV29-1	TRBD2	TRBJ2-7	CSVATSSGRTHEQYF	TGCAGCGTTGCCACCTCTAGCGGGAGAACCCACGAGCAGTACTTC
NA	TRBV2	NA	TRBJ1-1	CASRPGPGERAFF	TGTGCCAGCAGGCCAGGCCCAGGGGAGAGGGCTTTCTTT
many	TRBV10-3	TRBD1	TRBJ2-7	CAISDTGDEQYF	TGTGCCATCAGTGATACAGGGGACGAGCAGTACTTC
few	TRBV28	NA	TRBJ2-4	CASSLLGVGENIQYF	TGTGCCAGCAGTTTATTAGGGGTAGGGGAAAACATTCAGTACTTC
many	TRBV6-2/TRBV6-3	TRBD2	TRBJ2-7	CASSYGWLAGEEGYEQYF	TGTGCCAGCAGTTACGGATGGTTAGCGGGAGAAGAGGGTTACGAGCAGTACTTC
NA	TRBV19	NA	TRBJ2-7	CASSIEGSRGEQYF	TGTGCCAGTAGTATAGAGGGCAGCCGAGGCGAGCAGTACTTC
many	TRBV12-3/TRBV12-4	NA	TRBJ1-6	CASSPQGPPLHF	TGTGCCAGCAGTCCCCAGGGGCCACCCCTCCACTTT
few	TRBV5-4	NA	TRBJ2-3	CASSLEVGPTDTQYF	TGTGCCAGCAGCTTGGAAGTGGGGCCCACAGATACGCAGTATTTT
many	TRBV7-9	NA	TRBJ1-3	CASRNEEEGRSGNTIYF	TGTGCCAGCCGAAACGAGGAGGAGGGTCGCTCTGGAAACACCATATATTTT
NA	TRBV28	NA	TRBJ1-5	CASSLGLQWGAWQPQHF	TGTGCCAGCAGCCTAGGCTTGCAATGGGGGGCATGGCAGCCCCAGCATTTT
NA	TRBV12-3/TRBV12-4	TRBD1	TRBJ1-3	CASSFLQGAGNTIYF	TGTGCCAGCAGTTTTTTGCAGGGGGCTGGAAACACCATATATTTT
many	TRBV4-1	NA	TRBJ1-1	CASSPGLNTEAFF	TGTGCCAGCAGCCCGGGACTGAACACTGAAGCTTTCTTT
many	TRBV6-1	NA	TRBJ1-5	CASSATFGSQPQHF	TGTGCCAGCAGTGCCACTTTTGGTAGTCAGCCCCAGCATTTT
many	TRBV10-3	TRBD1	TRBJ2-7	CAITGQGVLDEQYF	TGTGCCATCACGGGACAGGGGGTCCTGGACGAGCAGTACTTC
NA	TRBV29-1	NA	TRBJ2-1	CSLTGYSGNEQFF	TGCAGCCTAACAGGGTATTCGGGCAATGAGCAGTTCTTC
NA	TRBV29-1	NA	TRBJ2-5	CSVEDPGTEEETQYF	TGCAGCGTTGAAGATCCCGGGACCGAAGAAGAGACCCAGTACTTC
NA	TRBV7-9	TRBD1	TRBJ1-5	CASSRGQGVSNQPQHF	TGTGCCAGCAGCAGGGGACAGGGCGTTAGCAATCAGCCCCAGCATTTT
once	TRBV29-1	NA	TRBJ2-5	CSVGVSPGEETQYF	TGCAGCGTTGGGGTCTCCCCTGGGGAAGAGACCCAGTACTTC